This TCR beta chain was documented in a study of T cells in Graves' hyperthyroidism and ophthalmopathy (dated by TCRdb to the late 2010s). The study in broad terms: Peripheral blood samples were taken at initial diagnosis, before any treatment was given. To identify distinguishing TCR V-J signatures, a discovery cohort of about 100 patients was used, comprising 40 to 45 with Graves' ophthalmopathy and 57 with stable Graves' hyperthyroidism. Prospective prediction of ophthalmopathy was tested in an independent validation cohort consisting of 18 to 20 hyperthyroidism patients and approximately 16 patients who later progressed to ophthalmopathy. The roughly 94 discovery patients were randomly divided into training and test sets at a 7:3 ratio. Thyroid tissue and blood T-cell repertoires from six Graves' hyperthyroidism patients were also compared in the study. After blood sampling, hyperthyroidism patients were treated with methimazole at a starting dose of 30 mg daily, and ophthalmopathy patients were treated with high-dose intravenous methylprednisolone. The paper reports TCR Vbeta CDR3 sequencing of roughly 140 peripheral blood samples: approximately 41 ophthalmopathy, some 80 hyperthyroidism and roughly 17 progressor patients. Paper-wide results and their limitations: Most expanded thyroid clonotypes (frequency above 0.001) were also found in blood, which suggests that blood repertoires may mirror thyroid immune responses. Sample size was not statistically predetermined, and investigators were not blinded to group allocation. In cross-validation, a model built on a 13 V-J signature told ophthalmopathy apart from stable hyperthyroidism with 85% to 90% sensitivity and about 81% specificity, and in testing the same model reached 80%/75%. During validation, the model predicted progression to ophthalmopathy a median of around 6 months ahead of onset, with approximately 71% sensitivity and 72% to 80% specificity.

The TCR beta CDR3 regions were amplified from RNA transcripts. For the first round of RT-PCR on the TCR CDR3, the HTBI primer set was used together with the Qiagen OneStep RT-PCR kit. Libraries were constructed in a second round of multiplex PCR, after which size selection and purification were performed. Sequencing of the libraries was done on an Illumina HiSeq2000 using paired-end 100 bp reads. Under the source paper's analysis protocol: SOAPnuke was used to process the raw data, throwing out any read that contained adapters or uncalled bases, had a mean Phred below 15, or lacked an exact constant-primer or identifier match. COPE v1.2.5 was used to merge high-quality paired reads, and clonotypes were defined as unique nucleotide sequences. MiTCR v1.1 was used to align clonotypes to the IMGT TRBV, TRBD and TRBJ reference segments. Analysis was restricted to V-J combinations with a frequency above 0.0001, which covered 98% to 99.2% of repertoires. The TCS score was defined as the ratio of F50 (clonal expansion) to E x V (chaos), calculated using BLOSUM62-based TCRdist between CDR3 peptides within each V-J. Welch's t-statistics and random forest reduced 500 to 650 V-J features to some 14, which were used in a naive Bayes classifier (R e1071). Clones were called with MiXCR by TCRdb after fastp trimmed the public reads at Q25, and only in-frame beta chains were retained. All rows with the same CDR3 protein become a single entry with the most common DNA and genes. Clone size and V and J calls follow TCRdb, not the original study. The sample has around 690,000 distinct CDR3 sequences on record, about 20% of them singletons. Approximately 30% of the sample belongs to the ten largest clones.

Ophthalmopathy patients had moderately to severely active disease, with a Clinical Activity Score of 3 or more, a NOSPECS grade of 4 or more, and a disease duration of less than 3 months. The study excluded patients with uncontrolled infections, other autoimmune diseases, pregnancy or lactation. Diagnoses were based on clinical symptoms, serum thyroxine and TRAb, thyroid ultrasound and orbital computed tomography. PBMCs were separated from around 9.1 ml of fresh peripheral blood using Ficoll-Paque density gradient centrifugation. Trizol reagent was used to extract total RNA, and RNA quality was then checked on an Agilent 2100 Bioanalyzer. About this clonotype itself: What this receptor recognizes is not known. No clone much larger than this one lies a single base away; base qualities are absent.

From the cysteine up to the phenylalanine, the CDR3 has a length of 15 residues. Only CDR3 DNA is held: 45 bases, read in frame from base 1. A distance of 8 bases separates the germline ends of V and J, which lose 0 bases and 2 bases respectively. Based on the germline V gene, the CDR1 and CDR2 sequences are MNHEY and SVGAGI. Sequenced material: blood. The chain employs TRBV6-5 and TRBJ1-5; a tentative D call is TRBD1 (6 bases match). The origin of this receptor is a man younger than 40 with Graves' ophthalmopathy. The encoded CDR3 is CASSYSRTGNQPQHF. The DNA sequence is as follows: TGTGCCAGCAGTTACTCGAGGACAGGCAATCAGCCCCAGCATTTT.